This T cell receptor beta chain was captured in a study of blood T cell repertoires in COVID-19. Study overall: Nucleic acid was either cDNA or gDNA, and it came from T cells, B-cell-depleted T cells, or PBMCs.

Study processing details: Cell counts per sample came from amplifying reference gene primers. Data came from immunoSEQ multiplex PCR; TCRdb stores just in-frame clones and leaves some out. For V, J and clone size, that table is used; D and trimming come from the DNA. Of 150,000 to 250,000 clones detected, more than 75% appear once; the ten largest clones hold around 5.9%. V gave up 4 bases and J gave up 0 bases, with 14 bases separating them. Germline-derived CDR1 and CDR2 are SEHNR and FQNEAQ (reference sequence). The CDR3 sequence is 16 residues long. Those enrolled in Seattle joined during active infection and were followed longitudinally afterward.

The sequenced material came from peripheral blood. The rearrangement joins TRBV7-9 to TRBJ2-3, with D tentatively TRBD1 (5 bases). This clonotype originated in a woman aged 40 to 50 with COVID-19, enrolled during active disease. CDR3 residues: CASSSIGASSTDTQYF. In DNA form, the CDR3 reads TGTGCCAGCAGCTCCATTGGGGCTTCAAGCACAGATACGCAGTATTTT.